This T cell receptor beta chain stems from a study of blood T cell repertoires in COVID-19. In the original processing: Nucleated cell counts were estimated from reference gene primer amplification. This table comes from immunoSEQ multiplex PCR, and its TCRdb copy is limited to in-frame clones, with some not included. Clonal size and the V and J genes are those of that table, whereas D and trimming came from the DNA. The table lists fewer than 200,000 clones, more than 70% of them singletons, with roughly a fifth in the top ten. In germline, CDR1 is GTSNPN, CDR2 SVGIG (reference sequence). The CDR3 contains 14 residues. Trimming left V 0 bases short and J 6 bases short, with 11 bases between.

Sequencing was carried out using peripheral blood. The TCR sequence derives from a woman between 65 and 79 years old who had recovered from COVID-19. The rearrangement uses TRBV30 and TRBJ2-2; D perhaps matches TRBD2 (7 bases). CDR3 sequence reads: CAWSVLGGAGELFF. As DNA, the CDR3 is TGTGCCTGGAGTGTACTAGGGGGGGCCGGGGAGCTGTTTTTT.